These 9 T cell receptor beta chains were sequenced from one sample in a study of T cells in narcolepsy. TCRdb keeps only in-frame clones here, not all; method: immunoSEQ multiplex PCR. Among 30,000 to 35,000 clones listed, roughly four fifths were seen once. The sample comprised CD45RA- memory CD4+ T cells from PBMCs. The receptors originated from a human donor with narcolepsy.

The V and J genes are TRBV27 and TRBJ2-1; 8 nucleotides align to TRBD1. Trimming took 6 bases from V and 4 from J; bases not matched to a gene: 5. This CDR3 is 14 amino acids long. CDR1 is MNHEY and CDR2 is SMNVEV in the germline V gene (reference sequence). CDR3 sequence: CASRRTGNYNEQFF. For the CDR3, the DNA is TGTGCCAGCAGGAGGACAGGGAATTACAATGAGCAGTTCTTC.

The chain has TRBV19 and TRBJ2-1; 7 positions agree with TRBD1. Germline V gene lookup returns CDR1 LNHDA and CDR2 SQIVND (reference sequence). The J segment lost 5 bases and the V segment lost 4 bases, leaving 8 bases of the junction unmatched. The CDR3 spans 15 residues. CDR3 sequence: CASSTDRVVDNEQFF. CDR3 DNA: TGTGCCAGTAGTACCGACAGGGTGGTAGACAATGAGCAGTTCTTC.

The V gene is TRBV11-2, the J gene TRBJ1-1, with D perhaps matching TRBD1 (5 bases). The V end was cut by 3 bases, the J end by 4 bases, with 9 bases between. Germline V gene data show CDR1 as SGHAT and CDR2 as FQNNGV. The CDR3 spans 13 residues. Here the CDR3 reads CASSFLGLTEAFF. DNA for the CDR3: TGTGCCAGCAGCTTCTTGGGGCTCACTGAAGCTTTCTTT.

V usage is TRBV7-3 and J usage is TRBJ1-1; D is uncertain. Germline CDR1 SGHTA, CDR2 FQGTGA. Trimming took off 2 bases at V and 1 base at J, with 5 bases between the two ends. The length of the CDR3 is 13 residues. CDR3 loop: CASSLAENTEAFF. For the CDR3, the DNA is TGTGCCAGCAGCTTAGCAGAGAACACTGAAGCTTTCTTT.

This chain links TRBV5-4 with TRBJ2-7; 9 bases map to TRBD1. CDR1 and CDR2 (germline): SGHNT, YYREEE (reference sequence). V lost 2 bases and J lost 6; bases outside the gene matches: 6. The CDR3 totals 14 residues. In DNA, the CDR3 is TGTGCCAGCAGCTTCGACAGGGGGTCGGGCGAGCAGTACTTC. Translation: CASSFDRGSGEQYF.

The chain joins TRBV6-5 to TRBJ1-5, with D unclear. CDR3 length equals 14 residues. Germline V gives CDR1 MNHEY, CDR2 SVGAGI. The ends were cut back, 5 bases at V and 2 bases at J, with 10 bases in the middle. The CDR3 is CASSRGIGNQPQHF. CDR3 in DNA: TGTGCCAGCAGTCGGGGTATTGGCAATCAGCCCCAGCATTTT.

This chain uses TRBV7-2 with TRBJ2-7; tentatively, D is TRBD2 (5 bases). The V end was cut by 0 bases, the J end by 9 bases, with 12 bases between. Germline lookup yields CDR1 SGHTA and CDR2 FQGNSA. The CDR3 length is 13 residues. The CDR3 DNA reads TGTGCCAGCAGCTTAGCGGGGTCAGGAGGGCAGTACTTC. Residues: CASSLAGSGGQYF.

The DNA for the CDR3 is TGTGCCAGCAGTCCCCCCCATAACACTGAAGCTTTCTTT. As protein: CASSPPHNTEAFF. V usage is TRBV28 and J usage is TRBJ1-1, with unresolved D. With 5 bases removed from V and 2 bases from J, the gap between germline ends came to 9 bases. The CDR3 has 13 residues. Germline assignment: CDR1 MDHEN and CDR2 SYDVKM.

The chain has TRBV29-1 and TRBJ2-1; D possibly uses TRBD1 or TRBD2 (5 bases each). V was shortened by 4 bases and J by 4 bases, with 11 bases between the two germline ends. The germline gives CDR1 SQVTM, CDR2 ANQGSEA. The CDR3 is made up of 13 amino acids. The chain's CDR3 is CSVVGTGYNEQFF. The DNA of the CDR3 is TGCAGCGTTGTCGGGACCGGGTACAATGAGCAGTTCTTC.